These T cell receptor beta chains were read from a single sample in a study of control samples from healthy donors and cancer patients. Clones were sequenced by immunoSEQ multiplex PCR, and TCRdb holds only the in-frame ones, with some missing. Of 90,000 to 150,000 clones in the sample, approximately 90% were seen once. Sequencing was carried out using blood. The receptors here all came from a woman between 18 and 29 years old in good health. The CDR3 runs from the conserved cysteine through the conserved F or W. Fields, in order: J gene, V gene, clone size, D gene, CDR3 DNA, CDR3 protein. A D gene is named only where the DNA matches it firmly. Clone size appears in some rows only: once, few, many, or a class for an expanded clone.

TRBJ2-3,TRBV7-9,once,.,TGTGCCAGCAGCTTAGGGTATCCCGATACGCAGTATTTT,CASSLGYPDTQYF
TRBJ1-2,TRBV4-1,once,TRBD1,TGCGCCAGCAGCCATCTACCTCGGACAGGGAAGGACTATGGCTACACCTTC,CASSHLPRTGKDYGYTF
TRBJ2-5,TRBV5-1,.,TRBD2,TGCGCCAGCAGCTTTAGCGGGGTGGGTCAAGAGACCCAGTACTTC,CASSFSGVGQETQYF
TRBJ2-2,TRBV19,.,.,TGTGCCAGTAGTGGGGGGAGAACGAACACCGGGGAGCTGTTTTTT,CASSGGRTNTGELFF
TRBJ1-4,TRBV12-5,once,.,TGTGCTAGTGGTTTGGGGGGCACAGGTAGCGAAAAACTGTTTTTT,CASGLGGTGSEKLFF
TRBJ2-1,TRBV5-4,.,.,TGTGCCAGCAGCTTAAATATGGGGAATGAGCAGTTCTTC,CASSLNMGNEQFF
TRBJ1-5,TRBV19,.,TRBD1,TGTGCCAGTAACAGGGGTAATCAGCCCCAGCATTTT,CASNRGNQPQHF
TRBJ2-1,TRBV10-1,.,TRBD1,TGCGCCAGCAGTGAAGGGGGCTCAACCTACAATGAGCAGTTCTTC,CASSEGGSTYNEQFF
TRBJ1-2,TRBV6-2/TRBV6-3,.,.,TGTGCCAGCAGTTACTCAGACATCCATGGCTACACCTTC,CASSYSDIHGYTF
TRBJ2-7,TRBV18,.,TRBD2,TGTGCCAGCTCAACCTCAGGAATCTCTAGCGGGGGGCGTTACTACGAGCAGTACTTC,CASSTSGISSGGRYYEQYF
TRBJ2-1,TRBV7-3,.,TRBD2,TGTGCCAGCAGCTTAACTCCGTCTAGCGGGAGAACTGAGCAGTTCTTC,CASSLTPSSGRTEQFF
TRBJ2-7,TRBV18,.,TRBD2,TGTGCCAGCTCACCACTGGCTAGCGGGAGTGGGGGCTACGAGCAGTACTTC,CASSPLASGSGGYEQYF
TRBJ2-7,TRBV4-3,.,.,TGCGCCAGCAGCCAAGGGGCCCCAAATGTGGGGAACCTCTACGAGCAGTACTTC,CASSQGAPNVGNLYEQYF
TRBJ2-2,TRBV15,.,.,TGTGCCACCAGCAGAGATCCGGCGAACACCGGGGAGCTGTTTTTT,CATSRDPANTGELFF
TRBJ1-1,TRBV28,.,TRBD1,TGTGCCATCCAAAGGACAGGGACCATGCGGGGTTTCTTT,CAIQRTGTMRGFF
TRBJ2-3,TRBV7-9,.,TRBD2,TGTGCCAGCATCGACCCGGGACTAGCGGGGGCCACAGATACGCAGTATTTT,CASIDPGLAGATDTQYF
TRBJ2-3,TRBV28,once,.,TGTGCCAGCAGTTTTTTGGACCCCTCCGGGACAGATACGCAGTATTTT,CASSFLDPSGTDTQYF
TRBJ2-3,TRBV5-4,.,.,TGTGCCAGCAGCAGGGGGCGGGGATCCGGCACAGATACGCAGTATTTT,CASSRGRGSGTDTQYF
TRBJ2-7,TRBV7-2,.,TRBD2,TGTGCCAGCAGCTTATACGGCGGGGGATTCTACGAGCAGTACTTC,CASSLYGGGFYEQYF
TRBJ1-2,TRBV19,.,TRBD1,TGTGCCAGTAGTATCGGCGGGAGGACAGGGGTGATTGGCTACACCTTC,CASSIGGRTGVIGYTF
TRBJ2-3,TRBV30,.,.,TGTGCCTGGAGCCCGGGTGGGGGTAGTGGAGATACGCAGTATTTT,CAWSPGGGSGDTQYF
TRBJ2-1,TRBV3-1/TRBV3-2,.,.,TGTGCCAGCAGCCAAGATAGCCAGTCCCCGGTATACAATGAGCAGTTCTTC,CASSQDSQSPVYNEQFF
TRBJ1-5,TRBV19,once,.,TGTGCCAGTAGTTGGCCCGGGGGGCCCCAGCATTTT,CASSWPGGPQHF
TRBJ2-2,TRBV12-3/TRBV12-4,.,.,TGTGCCAGCAGTTATATCGTCTGGGAGCTGTTTTTT,CASSYIVWELFF
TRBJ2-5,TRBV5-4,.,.,TGTGCCAGCAGCTCTAGGGTCCTAGGGACCCAGTACTTC,CASSSRVLGTQYF
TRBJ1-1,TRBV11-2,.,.,TGTGCCAGCAGTCCTATCCCTCTGAATGGGAACACTGAAGCTTTCTTT,CASSPIPLNGNTEAFF
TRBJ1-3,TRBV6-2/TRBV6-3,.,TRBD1,TGTGCCAGCAGTTCCGGACAGGGCCTCTTCTTCTCTGGAAACACCATATATTTT,CASSSGQGLFFSGNTIYF
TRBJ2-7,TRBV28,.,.,TGTGCCAGCAGTCCGGGACAAAAGCAGTACTTC,CASSPGQKQYF
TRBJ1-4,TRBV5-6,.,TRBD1,TGTGCCAGCAGCTTGGACAGGGGAATAACTAATGAAAAACTGTTTTTT,CASSLDRGITNEKLFF
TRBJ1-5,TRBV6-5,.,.,TGTGCCAGCGGTAAAACAGGGTATAGCAATCAGCCCCAGCATTTT,CASGKTGYSNQPQHF
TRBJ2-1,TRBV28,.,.,TGTGCCAGCAGTTTAACCGATGTGGTGGGGCGGAGTATCTACAATGAGCAGTTCTTC,CASSLTDVVGRSIYNEQFF
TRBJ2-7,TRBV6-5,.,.,TGTGCCAGCGGTCTCGGGACCGCAAGAAACGAGCAGTACTTC,CASGLGTARNEQYF
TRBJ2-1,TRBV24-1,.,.,TGTGCCACCAGTGATTTGAGATCTCAGGGGCAGTTCTTC,CATSDLRSQGQFF
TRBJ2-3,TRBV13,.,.,TGTGCCAGCAGCTTAGAGTCTAGCAAAGATACGCAGTATTTT,CASSLESSKDTQYF
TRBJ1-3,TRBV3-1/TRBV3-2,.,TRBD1,TGTGCCAGCAGCCAGACAGGGGACGGAAACACCATATATTTT,CASSQTGDGNTIYF
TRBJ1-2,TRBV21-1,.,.,TGTGCCAGCAGCAAAGCGCTTGGTGTGGAGGGCTACACCTTC,CASSKALGVEGYTF
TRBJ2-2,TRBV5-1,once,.,TGCGCCAGCAGCTTGGGCAGGGGAGGAGTCACCGGGGAGCTGTTTTTT,CASSLGRGGVTGELFF
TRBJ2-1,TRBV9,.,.,TGTGCCAGCAGCGTAGCTGACTCGAGCGACAATGAGCAGTTCTTC,CASSVADSSDNEQFF
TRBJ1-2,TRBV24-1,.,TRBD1,TGTGCCACGAGGGACAGGGGACGTCCTAACTATGGCTACACCTTC,CATRDRGRPNYGYTF
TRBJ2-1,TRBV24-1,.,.,TGTGCCACCAGTGATGCTGGGACTCCCAGCTCCTACAATGAGCAGTTCTTC,CATSDAGTPSSYNEQFF
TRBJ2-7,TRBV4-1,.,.,TGCGCCAGCAGCCGACTAATACTAGCGACCCAGAGCAGGACAGACTACGAGCAGTACTTC,CASSRLILATQSRTDYEQYF
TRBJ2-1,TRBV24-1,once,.,TGTGCCACCAGTGATCCCGGGGACTCCACCCAGGAAGGCAATGAGCAGTTCTTC,CATSDPGDSTQEGNEQFF
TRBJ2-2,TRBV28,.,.,TGTGCCAGCTCTCGGGGTGGGGCGGGCACCGGGGAGCTGTTTTTT,CASSRGGAGTGELFF
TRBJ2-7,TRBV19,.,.,TGTGCCAGTAGCCCCTTGGGGGGGCTCCTCTACGAGCAGTACTTC,CASSPLGGLLYEQYF
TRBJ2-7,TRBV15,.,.,TGTGCCACCAGCGGGAGCGGTACCTACGAGCAGTACTTC,CATSGSGTYEQYF
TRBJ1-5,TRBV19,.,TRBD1,TGTGCCAGTAAAGGCGCACGAGGGACAGGGAATAATCAGCCCCAGCATTTT,CASKGARGTGNNQPQHF
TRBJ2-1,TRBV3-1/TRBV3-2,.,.,TGTGCCAGCAGCCAAGAAAGACAAAAGCAGTTCTTC,CASSQERQKQFF
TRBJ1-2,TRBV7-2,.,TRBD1,TGTGCCATTGGACAGGGGGCGCGGGCTAACTATGGCTACACCTTC,CAIGQGARANYGYTF
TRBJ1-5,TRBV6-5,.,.,TGTGCCAGCAGAAAGGGGAGACAGAGCAATCAGCCCCAGCATTTT,CASRKGRQSNQPQHF
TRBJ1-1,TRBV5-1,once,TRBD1,TGCGCCAGCAACTCGGGACAGCGGAACACTGAAGCTTTCTTT,CASNSGQRNTEAFF
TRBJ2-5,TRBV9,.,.,TGTGCCAGCAGCGTAGAAGCCACAGAACAAGAGACCCAGTACTTC,CASSVEATEQETQYF
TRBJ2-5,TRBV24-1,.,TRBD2,TGTGCCACCAGTGATGACGGGACTAGCGGGGGTCCCCAAGAGACCCAGTACTTC,CATSDDGTSGGPQETQYF
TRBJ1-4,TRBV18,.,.,TGTGCCAGCTCACCAACGGGAGGGGGAAATGAAAAACTGTTTTTT,CASSPTGGGNEKLFF
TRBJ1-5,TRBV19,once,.,TGTGCCAGTACCAAAGCGGAGGTTAATCAGCCCCAGCATTTT,CASTKAEVNQPQHF
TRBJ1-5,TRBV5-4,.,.,TGTGCCAGCAGCTTGGGAGGAGGCAATCAGCCCCAGCATTTT,CASSLGGGNQPQHF
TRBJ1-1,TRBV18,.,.,TGTGCCAGCTCCCAACAGGGCACTGAAGCTTTCTTT,CASSQQGTEAFF
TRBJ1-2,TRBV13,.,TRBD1,TGTGCCAGCAGCTTGGGACAGGGGGACGGCTACACCTTC,CASSLGQGDGYTF